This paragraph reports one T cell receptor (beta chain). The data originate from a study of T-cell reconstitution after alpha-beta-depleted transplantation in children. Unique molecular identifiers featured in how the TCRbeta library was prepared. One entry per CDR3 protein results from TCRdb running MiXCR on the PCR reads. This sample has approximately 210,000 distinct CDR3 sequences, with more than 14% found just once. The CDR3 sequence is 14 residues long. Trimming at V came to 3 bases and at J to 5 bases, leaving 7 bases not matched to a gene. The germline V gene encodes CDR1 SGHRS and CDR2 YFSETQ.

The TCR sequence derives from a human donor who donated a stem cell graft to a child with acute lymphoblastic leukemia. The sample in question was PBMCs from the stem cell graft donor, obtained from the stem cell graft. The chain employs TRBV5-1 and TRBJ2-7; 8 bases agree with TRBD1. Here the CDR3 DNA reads TGCGCCAGCAGCTCGGACAGGGCAGGTAACGAGCAGTACTTC. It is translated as CASSSDRAGNEQYF.